The 24 T cell receptor beta chains presented below share a single source sample, sequenced in a study of identical twins. Via MiXCR, TCRdb re-called the 5' RACE reads, giving one row per CDR3 protein. Seen here are 400,000 to 600,000 distinct CDR3 sequences, approximately 20% observed once, and the top ten hold approximately 0.5%. These data are also associated with another study on yellow fever vaccine responses in identical twins.

Input material: CD4+ T cells sorted from blood. The source is a woman younger than 35 in good health.

The chain joins TRBV4-1 to TRBJ1-5; unclear D gene. CDR3 length equals 16 residues. Trimming removed 3 bases from V and 7 bases from J, with 19 bases in between. Germline V gene sequence: CDR1 MGHRA, CDR2 YSYEKL. CDR3 protein: CASSHLGPGFGQPQHF. As DNA, the CDR3 is TGCGCCAGCAGCCATCTAGGGCCAGGATTCGGACAGCCCCAGCATTTT.

This rearrangement joins TRBV7-9 to TRBJ2-7; unclear D gene. V lost 7 bases to trimming and J lost 3 bases, with 13 bases between them. Germline-derived CDR1 and CDR2 are SEHNR and FQNEAQ (reference sequence). The CDR3 length is 13 residues. CDR3 DNA sequence: TGTGCCAGCACTCGAGGTCCGGTCTACGAGCAGTACTTC. Translated, it gives CASTRGPVYEQYF.

The V and J genes are TRBV14 and TRBJ2-1; D gene unclear. V dropped 8 bases and J dropped 5 bases, with 4 bases sitting between them. CDR3 length: 10 amino acids. CDR1 SGHDN and CDR2 FVKESK come from the germline V gene. The chain's CDR3 is CASGNNEQFF. The CDR3 DNA sequence: TGTGCCAGCGGCAACAATGAGCAGTTCTTC.

The chain uses TRBV28 and TRBJ2-7; possibly TRBD1 for D (5 bases). Germline CDR1 is MDHEN and CDR2 is SYDVKM. This CDR3 region has 14 residues. With 7 bases removed from V and 2 bases from J, the gap between germline ends came to 15 bases. The CDR3 loop is CASTRQTDPYEQYF. CDR3 nucleotides: TGTGCCAGCACAAGACAGACCGACCCCTACGAGCAGTACTTC.

The sample holds a few counts of this clonotype. The chain joins TRBV4-1 to TRBJ2-7; D is perhaps TRBD1 (6 bases). The CDR3 covers 15 residues. Trimming stripped 2 bases from V and 4 bases from J, with 15 bases between. Germline V lookup: CDR1 MGHRA, CDR2 YSYEKL. The CDR3 spells CASSQLGTSPYEQYF. The CDR3 coding sequence is TGCGCCAGCAGCCAACTTGGGACATCTCCATACGAGCAGTACTTC.

This sequence joins TRBV3-1 and TRBJ2-2; tentatively, D is TRBD2 (6 bases). Trimming cost V 4 bases and J 5 bases, with 11 bases left between them. This CDR3 is 14 amino acids long. Germline-derived CDR1 and CDR2 are LGHDT and YNNKEL (reference sequence). For the CDR3, the DNA is TGTGCCAGCAGCCCCCTCGGGACTACCGGGGAGCTGTTTTTT. It specifies CASSPLGTTGELFF.

This clonotype was observed a handful of times. This chain uses TRBV27 with TRBJ2-3; tentatively, D is TRBD1 (6 bases). Trimming stripped 6 bases from V and 2 bases from J, with 12 bases between. This CDR3 is built from 14 residues. Germline V lookup: CDR1 MNHEY, CDR2 SMNVEV (reference sequence). DNA of the CDR3: TGTGCCAGCAGCACCGGACAGAACACAGATACGCAGTATTTT. The encoded protein is CASSTGQNTDTQYF.

The V and J genes are TRBV18 and TRBJ2-7, with 7 nucleotides matching TRBD2. V lost 0 bases to trimming and J lost 0 bases; unmatched junction nucleotides: 5. Germline CDR1 and CDR2: KGHSH and LQKENI. This CDR3 comprises 16 residues. As DNA, the CDR3 is TGTGCCAGCTCACCACCGACTAGCAAGAGCTCCTACGAGCAGTACTTC. Its protein is CASSPPTSKSSYEQYF.

The chain recombines TRBV5-1 with TRBJ1-4; possibly TRBD1 for D (5 bases). Deletions cut 0 bases from V and 0 bases from J, with 18 bases between. The CDR3 contains 19 residues. Germline V gene sequence: CDR1 SGHRS, CDR2 YFSETQ. The CDR3 spells CASSLGSLGLGATNEKLFF. The DNA of the CDR3 is TGCGCCAGCAGCTTGGGGTCCCTTGGCTTAGGGGCAACTAATGAAAAACTGTTTTTT. Full variable domain (rest looked up from reference TRBV5-1 and TRBJ1-4): KAGVTQTPRYLIKTRGQQVTLSCSPISGHRSVSWYQQTPGQGLQFLFEYFSETQRNKGNFPGRFSGRQFSNSRSEMNVSTLELGDSALYLCASSLGSLGLGATNEKLFFGSGTQLSVL.

This clonotype has just a few counts. This chain uses TRBV24-1 with TRBJ2-2; D might be TRBD2 (6 bases). The germline V and J ends were trimmed by 0 bases and 4 bases, with 11 bases remaining between them. Germline V gene lookup returns CDR1 KGHDR and CDR2 SFDVKD. This CDR3 has 16 amino acids. Here the CDR3 DNA reads TGTGCCACCAGTGATTTGCGAGGAGGGTTCACCGGGGAGCTGTTTTTT. It codes for CATSDLRGGFTGELFF.

This sequence joins TRBV19 and TRBJ2-6, with D perhaps given as TRBD1 or TRBD2 (6 bases each). Trimming shortened V by 6 bases and J by 0 bases, and 15 bases separated the two germline ends. Germline CDR1 reads LNHDA; CDR2 reads SQIVND (reference sequence). The CDR3 loop spans 17 amino acids. CDR3 in amino acids: CASSRTRGVSGANVLTF. The CDR3 bases are TGTGCCAGTAGCCGGACAAGGGGGGTCTCTGGGGCCAACGTCCTGACTTTC.

The genes are TRBV12-3 or TRBV12-4 and TRBJ1-5; tentative D call: TRBD1 (6 bases). This CDR3 spans 14 amino acids. V lost 4 bases to trimming and J lost 3 bases, with 10 bases between them. This chain's CDR3 is CASSSWDTNQPQHF. The DNA of the CDR3 is TGTGCCAGCAGTTCTTGGGACACCAATCAGCCCCAGCATTTT.

This clonotype has more than one count but fewer than ten. The chain recombines TRBV28 with TRBJ2-3; 8 bases fit TRBD2. Germline loops: CDR1 MDHEN, CDR2 SYDVKM. Unmatched junction bases numbered 6, after V lost 7 bases and J lost 0 bases. There are 15 residues in the CDR3. The CDR3 nucleotides are TGTGCCAGCATCACAGCGGGAGCGAGCACAGATACGCAGTATTTT. This encodes CASITAGASTDTQYF. Using reference TRBV28 and TRBJ2-3 for the parts outside the CDR3, the full variable domain is DVKVTQSSRYLVKRTGEKVFLECVQDMDHENMFWYRQDPGLGLRLIYFSYDVKMKEKGDIPEGYSVSREKKERFSLILESASTNQTSMYLCASITAGASTDTQYFGPGTRLTVL.

This clonotype showed up many times. The chain uses TRBV12-3 or TRBV12-4 and TRBJ1-5; no clear D gene. The CDR3 loop spans 13 amino acids. Trimming took 3 bases from V and 5 from J, leaving 8 bases between them. This chain's CDR3 is CASSFAADQPQHF. The CDR3 DNA reads as TGTGCCAGCAGTTTTGCGGCAGATCAGCCCCAGCATTTT.

The V gene is TRBV3-1, the J gene TRBJ2-1; TRBD2 matches at 8 bases. The CDR3 totals 20 residues. With V trimmed by 1 base and J by 2 bases, 16 bases remained unmatched. Germline-derived CDR1 and CDR2 are LGHDT and YNNKEL (reference sequence). CDR3 loop: CASSQARSLLREDTYNEQFF. In DNA, the CDR3 is TGTGCCAGCAGCCAAGCGCGATCTCTACTGCGGGAGGACACCTACAATGAGCAGTTCTTC.

V usage is TRBV5-1 and J usage is TRBJ2-7, with D possibly being TRBD2 (6 bases). The CDR3 consists of 15 residues. CDR1 SGHRS and CDR2 YFSETQ come from the germline V gene. The V end lost 0 bases, the J end lost 3 bases, and 13 bases lay between the germline ends. The CDR3 reads CASSLAGGTYYEQYV. The CDR3 DNA is TGCGCCAGCAGCTTGGCCGGAGGGACTTACTACGAGCAGTACGTC.

This clonotype was counted at least ten times. The gene calls are TRBV12-3 or TRBV12-4 and TRBJ1-5, with TRBD1 matching 9 bases. The CDR3 sequence is 14 residues long. After removal of 6 bases from V and 2 bases from J, the junction contained 2 bases not matched to a gene. The CDR3 nucleotides are TGTGCCAGCAGCCGGGACAGGGGCAATCAGCCCCAGCATTTT. Amino acid sequence: CASSRDRGNQPQHF.

The chain couples TRBV5-6 to TRBJ2-5; possible D gene TRBD2, 5 bases. V was shortened by 1 base and J by 2 bases, with 18 bases between the two germline ends. CDR3 length: 17 residues. CDR1 is SGHDT, CDR2 YYEEEE, per germline. The CDR3 loop reads CASSLPGSKTGQETQYF. For the CDR3, the DNA is TGTGCCAGCAGCTTGCCCGGATCCAAGACGGGGCAAGAGACCCAGTACTTC.

J is TRBJ2-7 and V is TRBV9, with 7 nucleotides matching TRBD1. The CDR3 sequence is 14 residues long. With V trimmed by 3 bases and J by 4 bases, 7 bases remained unmatched. CDR1 and CDR2 (germline): SGDLS, YYNGEE. CDR3 coding DNA: TGTGCCAGCAGCGCGGGACAGATAGTTTACGAGCAGTACTTC. Its protein product is CASSAGQIVYEQYF.

This chain uses TRBV24-1 with TRBJ2-2; D is perhaps TRBD1 (6 bases). V lost 4 bases and J 0 bases, leaving 11 bases between the germline ends. The CDR3 has 16 residues. CDR1 KGHDR and CDR2 SFDVKD come from the germline V gene. CDR3 residues: CATSEYRDANTGELFF. In nucleotides, the CDR3 is TGTGCCACCAGTGAGTACAGGGACGCGAACACCGGGGAGCTGTTTTTT.

The chain couples TRBV5-1 to TRBJ1-1; D is uncertain. V gave up 4 bases and J gave up 1 base, with 11 bases separating them. CDR3 length: 14 amino acids. CDR1 SGHRS and CDR2 YFSETQ come from the germline V gene. This chain's CDR3 is CASSPPISNTEAFF. The CDR3 bases are TGCGCCAGCAGCCCTCCGATATCGAACACTGAAGCTTTCTTT.

The chain employs TRBV5-1 and TRBJ2-7; TRBD2 is a possible D gene (6 bases). CDR3 length: 13 amino acids. From germline, CDR1 is SGHRS and CDR2 YFSETQ. V was shortened by 0 bases and J by 7 bases, with 11 bases between the two germline ends. The CDR3 bases are TGCGCCAGCAGCTTGGGGCAGGAGGGGGAGCAGTACGTC. Translated, it gives CASSLGQEGEQYV.

The chain recombines TRBV12-3 or TRBV12-4 with TRBJ1-1, with 8 bases matching TRBD1. CDR3 length equals 14 residues. With V trimmed by 5 bases and J by 1 base, 3 bases remained unmatched. This chain's CDR3 is CASSRTGSNTEAFF. CDR3 nucleotide sequence: TGTGCCAGCAGTCGGACAGGGTCGAACACTGAAGCTTTCTTT.

This clonotype has a handful of counts. The chain recombines TRBV2 with TRBJ2-3, with 14 positions matching TRBD2. The CDR3 is 18 residues long. Germline V gene lookup returns CDR1 SNHLY and CDR2 FYNNEI. J was trimmed by 0 bases and V by 5 bases; bases with no gene match: 7. CDR3 nucleotide sequence: TGTGCCAGCAGTTCCGGGACTAGCGGGAGCGCTAGCACAGATACGCAGTATTTT. Translation gives CASSSGTSGSASTDTQYF.